These T cell receptor beta chains were read from a single sample in a study of lymphopenia after photon versus proton radiotherapy. Sequencing was performed with immunoSEQ multiplex PCR; in TCRdb, only in-frame clones are kept and a portion is missing. Counted here are about 83,000 clones, over 70% occurring once; the ten biggest clones make up under 1.5%. The input for sequencing was peripheral blood, taken from a patient treated with proton-based radiotherapy. Source of these receptors: a man between 60 and 75 years old with pancreatic cancer. Both conserved end residues are part of each CDR3. The order of the fields is V gene, D gene, J gene, clone size, CDR3 DNA, CDR3 protein. A D gene is named only where the DNA matches it firmly. The size entry is marked missing in some rows and otherwise reads once, few, many or a size class.

TRBV7-8,NA,TRBJ1-1,NA,TGTGCCAGCAGCCCCTTCATGAACACTGAAGCTTTCTTT,CASSPFMNTEAFF
TRBV5-1,TRBD2,TRBJ2-1,NA,TGCGCCAGCAGCTTGGGGGCCTTAGCGGGAGGGGTTTACAATGAGCAGTTCTTC,CASSLGALAGGVYNEQFF
TRBV7-2,NA,TRBJ1-2,NA,TGTGCCAGCAGCTTAGCACAGGCCAACTATGGCTACACCTTC,CASSLAQANYGYTF
TRBV19,NA,TRBJ1-5,NA,TGTGCCACCTCATTAGGTTCGGGGGGCCTCGTAGGGTTTCAGCCCCAGCATTTT,CATSLGSGGLVGFQPQHF
TRBV5-4,NA,TRBJ2-3,NA,TGTGCCAGCAGCTTGGGGGGGAGCGTTGGGTCAGATACGCAGTATTTT,CASSLGGSVGSDTQYF
TRBV9,TRBD2,TRBJ2-1,once,TGTGCCAGCAGTGTTTCGGGACTAGCAGGTGGTGAGCAGTTCTTC,CASSVSGLAGGEQFF
TRBV5-8,TRBD1,TRBJ1-1,once,TGTGCCAGCAGCTTGGGGGACAGGGGCCTGCTGAACACTGAAGCTTTCTTT,CASSLGDRGLLNTEAFF
TRBV6-1,NA,TRBJ2-5,NA,TGTGCCAGCACCCTAGATTTCTCGCTAGAGACCCAGTACTTC,CASTLDFSLETQYF
TRBV19,NA,TRBJ1-5,NA,TGTGCCAGTAGTGAACAGGGAAGTCAGCCCCAGCATTTT,CASSEQGSQPQHF
TRBV6-1,NA,TRBJ2-7,NA,TGTGCCAGCAACCGGAGAGGGGCGGTCGAGCAGTACTTC,CASNRRGAVEQYF
TRBV5-1,NA,TRBJ1-1,NA,TGCGCCAGCAGCTTGGCCTACCTGAACACTGAAGCTTTCTTT,CASSLAYLNTEAFF
TRBV2,TRBD1,TRBJ2-4,NA,TGTGCCACCGGACAGGGGAAAAACATTCAGTACTTC,CATGQGKNIQYF
TRBV10-1,TRBD2,TRBJ2-1,NA,TGCGCCAGCAGTGCTCTTGCTAGCGGGAGGAACAATGAGCAGTTCTTC,CASSALASGRNNEQFF
TRBV7-2,NA,TRBJ2-7,NA,TGTGCCAGCAGCTTCCTCTCCTACGAGCAGTACTTC,CASSFLSYEQYF
TRBV6-6,NA,TRBJ1-3,once,TGTGCCAGCAGTCCTCAGGTGCCCTCTGGAAACACCATATATTTT,CASSPQVPSGNTIYF
TRBV28,TRBD1,TRBJ1-4,NA,TGTGCCAGCAGTGTAGACGGGACAGGGGGCGGAAATAATGAAAAACTGTTTTTT,CASSVDGTGGGNNEKLFF
TRBV5-1,NA,TRBJ1-5,few,TGCGCCAGCAGCTTTGACGGTAGCAATCAGCCCCAGCATTTT,CASSFDGSNQPQHF
TRBV6-5,NA,TRBJ1-4,once,TGTGCCAGCAGTTACTCGACAGCAACTAATGAAAAACTGTTTTTT,CASSYSTATNEKLFF
TRBV7-2,NA,TRBJ1-3,NA,TGTGCCAGCAGCTTAGTGAATGTGGTAAACACCATATATTTT,CASSLVNVVNTIYF
TRBV29-1,TRBD1,TRBJ2-2,NA,TGCAGCGTTGAGCGGACAGGGCCCGGGGAGCTGTTTTTT,CSVERTGPGELFF
TRBV14,NA,TRBJ1-1,NA,TGTGCCAGCAGCCAGAACATGAACACTGAAGCTTTCTTT,CASSQNMNTEAFF
TRBV5-1,NA,TRBJ2-1,NA,TGCGCCAGCAGCTTCGGGGATGCCTACGGGGGCAGCGGCTACAATGAGCAGTTCTTC,CASSFGDAYGGSGYNEQFF
TRBV19,NA,TRBJ1-1,NA,TGTGCCAGTAGAGATGCGGGGGCGCACACTGAAGCTTTCTTT,CASRDAGAHTEAFF
TRBV7-2,NA,TRBJ2-1,NA,TGTGCCAGCAGCTCTTGGGGGCTGGGCAATGAGCAGTTCTTC,CASSSWGLGNEQFF
TRBV7-8,TRBD2,TRBJ2-2,NA,TGTGCCAGCAGCTTCGCGGGAGAAGGGACCGGGGAGCTGTTTTTT,CASSFAGEGTGELFF
TRBV19,NA,TRBJ2-1,NA,TGTGCCAGTAGTATTAACGGAGGCCCGAACAATGAGCAGTTCTTC,CASSINGGPNNEQFF
TRBV19,TRBD1,TRBJ1-1,once,TGTGCCAGTAGTAGGGGGCCGGGACAGGGGAACACTGAAGCTTTCTTT,CASSRGPGQGNTEAFF
TRBV5-1,TRBD1,TRBJ2-7,NA,TGCGCCAGCAGCCCCGGGACAGGAATGAACGAGCAGTACTTC,CASSPGTGMNEQYF
TRBV7-2,NA,TRBJ2-5,NA,TGTGCCAGCAGCTTAGCGCGAGGGAACAGCCTGGGGACCCAGTACTTC,CASSLARGNSLGTQYF
TRBV29-1,TRBD1,TRBJ2-7,NA,TGCAGCGTTGGTTTTATAGGGACAGGGAACGAGCAGTACTTC,CSVGFIGTGNEQYF
TRBV29-1,NA,TRBJ2-1,NA,TGCAGCGTTCCCCTTAGGCAGCGGGTCTTCAATGAGCAGTTCTTC,CSVPLRQRVFNEQFF
TRBV7-2,TRBD2,TRBJ2-1,NA,TGTGCCAGCAGCCCCTCGGGAGCGGGAGGGTACAATGAGCAGTTCTTC,CASSPSGAGGYNEQFF
TRBV18,NA,TRBJ2-7,once,TGTGCCAGCTCAGCACTGGACGGATACGAGCAGTACTTC,CASSALDGYEQYF
TRBV30,NA,TRBJ1-4,NA,TGTGCCTGGAGTTCCAGGGGTTGGAATGAAAAACTGTTTTTT,CAWSSRGWNEKLFF
TRBV7-9,NA,TRBJ1-1,NA,TGTGCCAGCAGCTTCCGAGGGGGGGAGGTTTGGTATACTGAAGCTTTCTTT,CASSFRGGEVWYTEAFF
TRBV7-9,TRBD1,TRBJ2-3,NA,TGTGCCAGCAGGCCCCGGGACAGGGGTATCACAGATACGCAGTATTTT,CASRPRDRGITDTQYF
TRBV30,NA,TRBJ1-1,NA,TGTGCCTGGAGTCTGGAAACTGAAGCTTTCTTT,CAWSLETEAFF
TRBV6-1,TRBD1,TRBJ2-1,NA,TGTGCCAGCAGTGAGGCAGGGGGCTCCTACAATGAGCAGTTCTTC,CASSEAGGSYNEQFF
TRBV27,NA,TRBJ2-1,few,TGTGCCAGCAGTCCCAGGGATCCCAATTACAATGAGCAGTTCTTC,CASSPRDPNYNEQFF
TRBV30,NA,TRBJ1-4,NA,TGTGCCTGGAGTGGCAAGGGGAGCCGAGGCGAAAAACTGTTTTTT,CAWSGKGSRGEKLFF
TRBV4-2,NA,TRBJ2-7,NA,TGTGCCAGCAGCCACGACCGGGATTCAATTTTATACGAGCAGTACTTC,CASSHDRDSILYEQYF
TRBV6-5,NA,TRBJ1-5,NA,TGTGCCAGCAGTTCCGTGGGCGGAGGCAATCAGCCCCAGCATTTT,CASSSVGGGNQPQHF
TRBV11-3,NA,TRBJ2-1,NA,TGTGCCAGCAGCTTAGATCAGGTACGAGTGGATGAGCAGTTCTTC,CASSLDQVRVDEQFF
TRBV7-3,NA,TRBJ1-2,NA,TGTGCCAGCAGCCCCGGGCCGGGGTATGGCTACACCTTC,CASSPGPGYGYTF
TRBV6-5,NA,TRBJ1-1,NA,TGTGCCAGCAGGCGGACCCTGAACACTGAAGCTTTCTTT,CASRRTLNTEAFF
TRBV27,NA,TRBJ2-7,NA,TGTGCCAGCAGTTTTTGGCACGGCGAGCAGTACTTC,CASSFWHGEQYF
TRBV5-1,NA,TRBJ1-1,NA,TGCGCCAGCAGCCCCACGGCGGGAGCGTATGAAGCTTTCTTT,CASSPTAGAYEAFF
TRBV4-2,TRBD1,TRBJ2-7,NA,TGTGCCAGCAGCCAAGCAAGACAGGGAACCTACGAGCAGTACTTC,CASSQARQGTYEQYF
TRBV4-3,NA,TRBJ2-1,NA,TGCGCCAGCAGTCGGACTATTATCGATGAGCAGTTCTTC,CASSRTIIDEQFF
TRBV7-3,NA,TRBJ1-1,few,TGTGCCAGCAGCGGACAGCCGAACACTGAAGCTTTCTTT,CASSGQPNTEAFF
TRBV28,NA,TRBJ1-5,NA,TGTGCCAGCAGGGGACCCGGGACGGGGAACAATCAGCCCCAGCATTTT,CASRGPGTGNNQPQHF
TRBV28,NA,TRBJ1-5,NA,TGTGCCAGCAGTTTAGGGGGAAAGGCTAGCAATCAGCCCCAGCATTTT,CASSLGGKASNQPQHF
TRBV4-3,NA,TRBJ2-3,NA,TGCGCCAGCAGCCAAGATCCGGGGTTCGCAGATACGCAGTATTTT,CASSQDPGFADTQYF
TRBV18,NA,TRBJ2-1,NA,TGTGCCAGCTCACCAACCTCTAGCCAACTTCGCAATGAGCAGTTCTTC,CASSPTSSQLRNEQFF
TRBV27,TRBD1,TRBJ2-7,NA,TGTGCCAGCAGTTTCTTCTTTACAGGGGGTGATGAGCAGTACTTC,CASSFFFTGGDEQYF
TRBV9,NA,TRBJ1-1,NA,TGTGCCAGCAGCCCATCGATCCAGATGAACACTGAAGCTTTCTTT,CASSPSIQMNTEAFF
TRBV13,NA,TRBJ2-5,NA,TGTGCCAGCAGCGAGCCCAGAGGCAGCCCGGTGGAGACCCAGTACTTC,CASSEPRGSPVETQYF
TRBV7-6,NA,TRBJ2-7,NA,TGTGCCAGCAGCCCGAATGGTCGGGGGACACCCTCCTACGAGCAGTACTTC,CASSPNGRGTPSYEQYF
TRBV5-1,NA,TRBJ1-1,NA,TGCGCCAGCAGTTACCAGGGTGGAGGCACTGAAGCTTTCTTT,CASSYQGGGTEAFF
TRBV14,NA,TRBJ1-1,NA,TGTGCCAGCAGCATCGGAGGGAACACTGAAGCTTTCTTT,CASSIGGNTEAFF